This T cell receptor (beta chain) was profiled in a study of shared clonotypes between healthy human individuals. Study summary: Serving as donors were two women and a few men, whose ages spanned 18 to 49.

Note on this clone: Its antigen is currently unknown.

The deep-level immunoSEQ assay was used. Profiled with immunoSEQ multiplex PCR; TCRdb holds only in-frame clones, not every one. The sample yields millions of clones, about 92% seen once. Naive CD8 cells lacked CD45RO and underwent positive selection for CCR7, leaving out terminally differentiated effector memory CD45RA+ cells. Study results and limitations: Genetic and exposure-history diversity was limited by the few donors.

Germline CDR1 is MDHEN and CDR2 is SYDVKM. With V trimmed by 3 bases and J by 5 bases, 10 bases remained unmatched. This CDR3 region has 15 residues. The sequence derives from a man between 18 and 35 years old in good health. Some clones in this sample may be carry-over from other donors' samples. This chain uses TRBV28 with TRBJ2-7; 7 positions match TRBD1. The sequencing input was naive CD8+ T cells from PBMCs. DNA of the CDR3: TGTGCCAGCAGTTTCCTACAGGGGTCGCTTGACGAGCAGTACTTC. It is translated as CASSFLQGSLDEQYF.